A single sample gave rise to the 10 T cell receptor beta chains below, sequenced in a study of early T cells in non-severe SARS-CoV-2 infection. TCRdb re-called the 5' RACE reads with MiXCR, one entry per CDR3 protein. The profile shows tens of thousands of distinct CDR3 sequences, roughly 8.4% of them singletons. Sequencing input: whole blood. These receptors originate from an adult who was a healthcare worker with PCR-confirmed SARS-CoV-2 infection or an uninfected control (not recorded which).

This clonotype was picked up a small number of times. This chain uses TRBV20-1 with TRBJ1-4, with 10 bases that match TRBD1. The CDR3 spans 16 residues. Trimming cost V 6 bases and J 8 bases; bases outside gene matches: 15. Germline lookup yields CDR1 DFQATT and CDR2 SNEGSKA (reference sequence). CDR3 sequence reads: CSAPPAPGTGVEKLFF. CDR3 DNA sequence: TGCAGTGCCCCTCCGGCCCCCGGGACAGGGGTCGAAAAACTGTTTTTT.

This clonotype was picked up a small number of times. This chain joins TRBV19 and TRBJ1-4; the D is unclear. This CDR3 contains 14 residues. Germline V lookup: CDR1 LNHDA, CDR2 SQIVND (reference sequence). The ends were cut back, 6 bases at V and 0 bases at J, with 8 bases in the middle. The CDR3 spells CASRTPATNEKLFF. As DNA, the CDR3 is TGTGCCAGTAGAACCCCCGCAACTAATGAAAAACTGTTTTTT.

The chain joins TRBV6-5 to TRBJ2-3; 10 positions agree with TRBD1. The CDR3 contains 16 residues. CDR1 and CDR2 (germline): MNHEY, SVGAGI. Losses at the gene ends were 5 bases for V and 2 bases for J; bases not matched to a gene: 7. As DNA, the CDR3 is TGTGCCAGCAGTCCCAACGACAGGGGGCCCACAGATACGCAGTATTTT. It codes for CASSPNDRGPTDTQYF.

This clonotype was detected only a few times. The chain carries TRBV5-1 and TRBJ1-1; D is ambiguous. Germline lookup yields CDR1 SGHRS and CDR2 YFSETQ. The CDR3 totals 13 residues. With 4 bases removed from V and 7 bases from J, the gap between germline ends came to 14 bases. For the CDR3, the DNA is TGCGCCAGCAGCATACCGGACGGCAATGAAGCTTTCTTT. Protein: CASSIPDGNEAFF.

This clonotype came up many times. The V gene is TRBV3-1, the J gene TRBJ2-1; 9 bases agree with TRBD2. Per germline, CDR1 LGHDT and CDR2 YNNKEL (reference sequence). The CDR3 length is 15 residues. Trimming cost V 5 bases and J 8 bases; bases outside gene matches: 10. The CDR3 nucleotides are TGTGCCAGCAGCTTTGGGGGGACTAGCTTCGATGAGCAGTTCTTC. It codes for CASSFGGTSFDEQFF.

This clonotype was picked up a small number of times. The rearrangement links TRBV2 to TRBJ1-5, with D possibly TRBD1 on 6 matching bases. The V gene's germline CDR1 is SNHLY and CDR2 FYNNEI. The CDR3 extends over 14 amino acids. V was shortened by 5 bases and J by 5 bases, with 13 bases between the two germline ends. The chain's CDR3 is CASSLQGKDQPQHF. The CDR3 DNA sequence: TGTGCCAGCAGTCTACAGGGAAAAGATCAGCCCCAGCATTTT.

CDR3 bases: TGCAGTGCTATGGGCCCCTACAATGAGCAGTTCTTC. Its protein is CSAMGPYNEQFF. The genes are TRBV20-1 and TRBJ2-1; D ambiguous. The CDR3 consists of 12 residues. Germline CDR1 and CDR2: DFQATT and SNEGSKA (reference sequence). Trimming cost V 4 bases and J 2 bases, with 6 bases left between them.

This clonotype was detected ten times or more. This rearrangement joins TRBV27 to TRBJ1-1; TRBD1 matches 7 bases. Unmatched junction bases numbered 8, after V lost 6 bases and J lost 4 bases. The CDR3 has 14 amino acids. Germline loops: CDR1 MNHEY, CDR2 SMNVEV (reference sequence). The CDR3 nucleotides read TGTGCCAGCAGCGTCACAGGGGTAGGCACTGAAGCTTTCTTT. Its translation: CASSVTGVGTEAFF.

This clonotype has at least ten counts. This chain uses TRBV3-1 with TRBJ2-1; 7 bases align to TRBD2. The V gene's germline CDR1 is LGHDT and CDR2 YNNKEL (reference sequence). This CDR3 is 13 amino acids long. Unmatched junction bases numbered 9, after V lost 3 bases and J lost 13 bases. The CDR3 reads CASSQRDYSVQFF. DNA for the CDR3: TGTGCCAGCAGCCAGAGGGACTATTCAGTTCAGTTCTTC.

The chain's CDR3 is CASSLIPGQGSPLHF. In DNA form, the CDR3 reads TGTGCCAGCAGCTTGATACCAGGACAGGGGTCACCCCTCCACTTT. V usage is TRBV7-3 and J usage is TRBJ1-6, with TRBD1 matching over 9 bases. The germline V gene has CDR1 SGHTA and CDR2 FQGTGA. The ends lost 3 bases at V and 10 bases at J; junction bases unmatched: 7. The CDR3 extends over 15 amino acids.